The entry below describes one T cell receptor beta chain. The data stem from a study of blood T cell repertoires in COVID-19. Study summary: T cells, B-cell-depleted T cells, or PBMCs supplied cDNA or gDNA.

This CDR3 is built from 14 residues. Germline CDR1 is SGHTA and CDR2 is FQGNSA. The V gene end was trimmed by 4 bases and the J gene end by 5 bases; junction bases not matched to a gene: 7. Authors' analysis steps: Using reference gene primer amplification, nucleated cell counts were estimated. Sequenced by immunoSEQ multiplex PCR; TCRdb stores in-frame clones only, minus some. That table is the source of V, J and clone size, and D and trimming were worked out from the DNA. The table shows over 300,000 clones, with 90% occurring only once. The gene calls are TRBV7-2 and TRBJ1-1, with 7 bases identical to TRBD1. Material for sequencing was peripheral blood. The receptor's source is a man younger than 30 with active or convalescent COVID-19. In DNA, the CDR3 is TGTGCCAGCAGCTCTCAGACAGGGAGGACTGAAGCTTTCTTT. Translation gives CASSSQTGRTEAFF. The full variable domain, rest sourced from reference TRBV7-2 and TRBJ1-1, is GAGVSQSPSNKVTEKGKDVELRCDPISGHTALYWYRQSLGQGLEFLIYFQGNSAPDKSGLPSDRFSAERTGGSVSTLTIQRTQQEDSAVYLCASSSQTGRTEAFFGQGTRLTVV.